These T cell receptor beta chains were read from a single sample in a study of T-cell reconstitution after alpha-beta-depleted transplantation in children. TCRdb passed the PCR reads through MiXCR, listing each CDR3 protein once. The sample carries approximately 50,000 distinct CDR3 sequences, under 60% recorded once. The source material was peripheral blood, sampled before TCRalphabeta/CD19-depleted stem cell transplant. Receptor source: a boy less than two years old with SCID, due to receive a stem cell transplant. CDR3s include the opening cysteine and the closing phenylalanine or tryptophan. The size of a clone is reported for some rows only, either as once, few or many, or as a class for expanded clones.

clone_size	v_call	j_call	cdr3_aa
few	TRBV9	TRBJ2-1	CASSVAGGTYNEQFF
few	TRBV20-1	TRBJ2-3	CSARLAGGTDTQYF
.	TRBV7-2	TRBJ2-1	CASSLRQGWGEQFF
.	TRBV7-6	TRBJ1-1	CASSIGREAFF
.	TRBV6-5	TRBJ2-7	CASSYSTVYEQYF
.	TRBV14	TRBJ2-7	CASSHSPGARSYEQYF
.	TRBV6-1	TRBJ2-3	CAGRQGRGTDTQYF
.	TRBV13	TRBJ2-7	CASSSRDYPYEQYF
.	TRBV12-3/TRBV12-4	TRBJ1-5	CASSLGERQPQHF
.	TRBV7-2	TRBJ2-3	CASSFDGTDTQYF
.	TRBV7-2	TRBJ2-1	CASSLRTPSYNEQFF
few	TRBV7-2	TRBJ1-1	CASSLGTAEAFF
.	TRBV20-1	TRBJ2-1	CSARDPTGGSYNEQFF
few	TRBV12-3/TRBV12-4	TRBJ1-4	CASSSGGGEKLFF
.	TRBV5-1	TRBJ2-2	CASSPAASGVGELFF
.	TRBV7-9	TRBJ1-1	CASSLSGRNTEAFF
.	TRBV5-1	TRBJ2-5	CASSLGASFTRTQYF
once	TRBV15	TRBJ2-4	CATSRPMQGKAKNIQYF
many	TRBV9	TRBJ2-3	CASSVVGTDTQYF
many	TRBV7-6	TRBJ1-2	CASSLSGDGGGYTF
.	TRBV4-2	TRBJ2-3	CASSPDSSTDTQYF
.	TRBV28	TRBJ2-3	CASSVGDISTDTQYF
few	TRBV5-1	TRBJ1-1	CASNFVGSGGTEAFF
few	TRBV29-1	TRBJ2-7	CSVTNREPYEQYF
few	TRBV7-2	TRBJ2-7	CASSLEKGYEQYF
.	TRBV7-8	TRBJ1-5	CASSLQGAPNQPQHF
few	TRBV20-1	TRBJ1-6	CSARATGEVSPLHF
few	TRBV6-2/TRBV6-3	TRBJ2-7	CASSYSELYEQYF
once	TRBV7-6	TRBJ2-7	CASSAWTGSYEQYF
.	TRBV7-8	TRBJ1-3	CASSLSGQDSGNTIYF
few	TRBV5-6	TRBJ1-5	CASSKWTLRDQPQHF
many	TRBV11-2	TRBJ2-6	CASSLRRLTGANVLTF
.	TRBV7-6	TRBJ2-3	CASSSGTSGADTQYF
once	TRBV6-1	TRBJ2-1	CASNRALQDNEQFF
once	TRBV7-7	TRBJ2-1	CASSPKLGATNEQFF
many	TRBV20-1	TRBJ2-7	CSASPDRNSYEQYF
.	TRBV20-1	TRBJ1-5	CSATTGGNQPQHF
few	TRBV6-4	TRBJ2-3	CASSELAGATDTQYF
.	TRBV7-3	TRBJ2-1	CASSSSHYNEQFF
few	TRBV6-2/TRBV6-3	TRBJ2-3	CASGAGDTDTQYF
.	TRBV20-1	TRBJ2-1	CSARLEGNEQFF
.	TRBV28	TRBJ2-1	CASRRERGGRSYNEQFF
.	TRBV20-1	TRBJ1-1	CSAPLPGTENTEAFF
few	TRBV7-2	TRBJ1-4	CASSLGPGRPGEKLFF
.	TRBV27	TRBJ1-2	CASSLRGERYGYTF
few	TRBV9	TRBJ1-2	CASSVGGDHGYTF
.	TRBV28	TRBJ2-1	CASKKGREAYNEQFF
.	TRBV19	TRBJ2-3	CASSIGQGADTQYF
.	TRBV7-6	TRBJ2-7	CASSLTPVDEQYF
.	TRBV6-2/TRBV6-3	TRBJ2-3	CASTLIPGQGKDTQYF
.	TRBV11-1	TRBJ2-1	CASSLVPGVAGINNEQFF
.	TRBV20-1	TRBJ2-3	CSAREPSGRRDTQYF
.	TRBV12-1	TRBJ2-1	CASSWQAGGSSYNEQFF
few	TRBV6-1	TRBJ1-1	CASGRGITEAFF
.	TRBV10-3	TRBJ2-1	CAISVTGYNEQFF
.	TRBV15	TRBJ1-5	CATSRRTGRKDQPQHF
once	TRBV20-1	TRBJ2-7	CSALRTGRNEQYF
.	TRBV7-2	TRBJ2-5	CASSLGWAGVQETQYF
.	TRBV5-6	TRBJ1-2	CASSPPGNYGYTF